This T cell receptor beta chain stems from a study of T cells after yellow fever vaccination (dated by TCRdb to between 2018 and 2021). At the level of the whole study: The SMART-Seq v4 Ultra Low Input RNA kit was used to prepare libraries from fractions with low cell numbers. Two healthy male donors, one aged 18 to 30 and one aged 30 to 40 years, made up the cohort. To follow T-cell clones before and after primary and booster YFV17D yellow fever vaccination, bulk TCR alpha and beta repertoires were sequenced over time. Blood samples were taken at several timepoints before and after primary and secondary immunization, and bulk PBMC replicates and cell subsets were isolated.

TCR cDNA was synthesized by 5'RACE template switching, through which a universal primer site and unique molecular identifiers were introduced. Priming for cDNA synthesis came from both the TCR alpha and TCR beta constant segments. Libraries were amplified in two PCR steps, with sample barcodes and sequencing adapters added in the second step. Libraries were sequenced on Illumina HiSeq 2500 (2x100 bp) or NovaSeq (2x150 bp). The authors' analysis ran thus. Demultiplexing of reads and collapsing into UMI consensus sequences were performed with MIGEC, and V(D)J alignment was carried out with MiXCR. Vaccine-responding clonotypes were defined with edgeR using replicate PBMC samples, requiring FDR below 0.01 and a log2 fold change above 5 up to day 15. Each bulk clonotype received a CD4 or CD8 identity based on whether the sequenced CD4 or CD8 repertoire contained that clonotype at higher abundance. TCRdb applied fastp at Q25 and MiXCR to the public reads, then kept only in-frame beta chains. When rows share a CDR3 protein, they turn into one entry using the most common DNA and genes. Here the V and J calls rest on TCRdb's processing, not on the authors' analysis. The table for this sample lists hundreds of thousands of distinct CDR3 sequences; over 15% of them were counted only once. The top ten constitute over 11% of the sample.

This clonotype was counted many times. Its antigen is currently not known. No much larger clonotype is one base removed from it; base qualities were not supplied. Overall study results and their limits: After the booster, most of the clones that had expanded following primary vaccination were detected again (96% of CD4 and around 90% of CD8), which suggests that memory was broadly maintained. A small fraction of clonotypes appeared in both the CD4 and CD8 compartments, likely as a result of convergent recombination. Computational filtering was required because FACS-sorted repertoires could contain abundant contaminating clonotypes from the bulk population. Compared with the primary T-cell response, the secondary T-cell response was faster but weaker, reaching its peak on day 5 rather than on day 15. Because only a couple of donors were included in the study, the extent to which the findings can be generalized is limited.

In light of the paper, this sample's treatment or condition label describes: live attenuated yellow fever vaccine strain. At every blood-draw timepoint, two biological replicates of bulk PBMCs were collected. PBMCs were isolated from peripheral blood using a standard Ficoll-Paque protocol. TriZol was used to extract RNA from bulk PBMCs, CD4 and CD8 fractions, and dextramer-positive and dextramer-negative fractions. Its CDR3 holds 12 amino acids, cysteine through phenylalanine. CDR3 DNA is the only sequence kept; it has 36 bases, read in frame from the first base. V is reduced by 1 base and J by 10 bases, leaving a spacing of 9 bases between them. The CDR1 and CDR2 encoded by the germline V gene are SGHRS and YFSETQ.

The starting material was PBMCs, obtained 15 days after the yellow fever booster vaccination. This receptor chain uses TRBV5-1 and TRBJ2-1; confidence is insufficient to name the D gene. The clonotype comes from a man in his thirties or forties who received the YFV17D yellow fever vaccine. The sequence in DNA is TGCGCCAGCAGCTTGCCAGGAAGGGAGCAGTTCTTC. This sequence encodes CASSLPGREQFF.